This entry is about one TCR beta chain. Clones were sequenced by immunoSEQ multiplex PCR, and TCRdb holds only the in-frame ones, with some missing. The sample lists about 160,000 clones, 75% to 95% occurring once. This specimen comes from a study of T cell responses to AZD1222 COVID-19 vaccine. CDR1 is MNHEY and CDR2 is SVGAGI in the germline V gene. V was shortened by 7 bases and J by 0 bases, with 13 bases between the two germline ends. This CDR3 comprises 14 residues. Specimen: peripheral blood, collected 28 days after the second AZD1222 dose. This chain joins TRBV6-5 and TRBJ2-7; D gene uncertain. This clonotype was obtained from an adult who received the AZD1222 COVID-19 vaccine. This chain's CDR3 is CASIPTWSSYEQYF. The CDR3 region has the DNA TGTGCCAGCATTCCGACTTGGAGCTCCTACGAGCAGTACTTC.